This T cell receptor beta chain was sequenced for a study of blood T cells in healthy people across ages. Study-wide findings and caveats: Because donor CMV status was unknown, expanded clonotype changes were possibly confounded. Significant beta diversity loss was already apparent by age around 36, declining roughly linearly.

CDR1 and CDR2 from the germline V gene are MNHEY and SVGEGT. The CDR3 is made up of 15 amino acids. V gave up 7 bases and J gave up 1 base; unmatched junction bases: 9. Primers used in a second PCR of roughly 6 to 12 cycles were a sample-barcoded 5' primer and a J-beta primer mix. TCRdb fed the 5' RACE reads into MiXCR, producing one record per CDR3 protein. There are roughly 1,500,000 distinct CDR3 sequences in the sample; 42% occur only once, and approximately 7.9% lies in the top ten. Concerning this clonotype itself: No antigen is known for it.

The chain has TRBV6-2 or TRBV6-3 and TRBJ2-7; 8 nucleotides line up with TRBD2. Sequences were obtained from blood. The TCR originated in a woman in her late teens or twenties in good health. The CDR3 region is CASNTPSGLSYEQYF. CDR3 DNA sequence: TGTGCCAGCAATACTCCTAGCGGGCTTTCCTACGAGCAGTACTTC.